One sample yielded the 10 T cell receptor beta chains listed below, sequenced in a study of vaccination and CD4 T cells after COVID-19 (dated by TCRdb to about 2022). The treatment or condition label on this specimen signifies: roughly 10-day PBMC culture with coronavirus spike peptide pools or control peptides (ViraFEST assay). CD4+ T cells from unexposed donors were collected before the COVID-19 pandemic (2011-2018). Library construction relied on PCR. The sequencer listed for this sample is Illumina iSeq 100. TCR sequencing of DNA from cultured CD4+ T cells used the Oncomine TCR Beta short-read assay at the Johns Hopkins FTIC core. Genomic DNA was extracted from the cultured CD4+ T cells with the QIAamp micro DNA kit. TCRdb reprocessing: public reads trimmed at Q25 with fastp, clones called with MiXCR, in-frame beta chains kept. Each entry merges the rows of one CDR3 protein and shows their most common DNA and genes. Within this sample are around 6,400 distinct CDR3 sequences, with just under 35% of them counted one time only. The ten largest clones take up around a third of the sample.

For these receptors, no antigen is known. The specimen was CD4+ T cells from blood, cultured in vitro. The receptors come from a human donor in good health.

The chain carries TRBV7-8 and TRBJ1-1; TRBD1 might be the D (6 bases). The CDR3 contains 15 residues. The germline V and J ends were trimmed by 5 bases and 1 base, with 14 bases remaining between them. Per germline, CDR1 SGHVS and CDR2 FQNEAQ. This chain's CDR3 is CASSLLGGPNTEAFF. The CDR3 region has the DNA TGTGCCAGCAGCCTTCTGGGGGGGCCGAACACTGAAGCTTTCTTT.

The chain carries TRBV7-2 and TRBJ2-7; TRBD2 agrees at 10 bases. After removal of 4 bases from V and 6 bases from J, the junction contained 12 bases not matched to a gene. This CDR3 is 16 amino acids long. CDR1 and CDR2 from the germline V gene are SGHTA and FQGNSA. This CDR3 is CASSSGGGLASVEQYF. DNA for the CDR3: TGTGCCAGCAGCTCAGGGGGGGGACTAGCGTCGGTCGAGCAGTACTTC.

This clonotype was counted between two and nine times. This rearrangement joins TRBV7-2 to TRBJ2-3; D not certain. CDR1 is SGHTA, CDR2 FQGNSA, per germline. V was pared by 5 bases and J by 2 bases, with 11 bases between. The CDR3 covers 14 residues. The CDR3 here is CASSRVGPTDTQYF. The CDR3 coding sequence is TGTGCCAGCAGCCGCGTCGGGCCCACAGATACGCAGTATTTT.

CDR3 amino acids: CSASLRGLTDTQYF. The CDR3, as DNA: TGCAGTGCTAGCCTCAGGGGGCTCACAGATACGCAGTATTTT. The genes are TRBV20-1 and TRBJ2-3, with TRBD1 identical over 8 bases. This CDR3 is built from 14 residues. V lost 3 bases to trimming and J lost 2 bases; unmatched junction nucleotides: 4. Germline-derived CDR1 and CDR2 are DFQATT and SNEGSKA (reference sequence).

This clonotype was found a few times. The gene calls are TRBV7-2 and TRBJ2-1; D uncertain. The germline CDR1 and CDR2 sequences are SGHTA and FQGNSA. Trimming stripped 1 base from V and 2 bases from J, with 6 bases between. This CDR3 contains 14 residues. CDR3 in DNA: TGTGCCAGCAGCTTAGGGTGGGCCTACAATGAGCAGTTCTTC. This sequence encodes CASSLGWAYNEQFF.

This clonotype turned up a few times. The chain combines TRBV20-1 with TRBJ2-1; maybe TRBD2 (6 bases). CDR1 is DFQATT and CDR2 is SNEGSKA in the germline V gene (reference sequence). V was shortened by 6 bases and J by 4 bases, with 16 bases between the two germline ends. The CDR3 spans 14 residues. As DNA, the CDR3 is TGCAGTGCGATGACTAGATCGGGATACAATGAGCAGTTCTTC. As protein: CSAMTRSGYNEQFF.

J is TRBJ2-5 and V is TRBV7-2, with 10 positions matching TRBD2. CDR1 and CDR2 (germline): SGHTA, FQGNSA. With V trimmed by 4 bases and J by 2 bases, 7 bases remained unmatched. CDR3 size: 16 residues. The DNA of the CDR3 is TGTGCCAGCAGCTCATCTAGCGGGAGAGCTCAAGAGACCCAGTACTTC. The encoded protein is CASSSSSGRAQETQYF.

This clonotype was found a few times. This chain links TRBV27 with TRBJ2-3; 9 positions agree with TRBD1. J gave up 2 bases and V 8 bases, and 8 bases lay outside the gene matches. Germline V gives CDR1 MNHEY, CDR2 SMNVEV (reference sequence). The CDR3 contains 15 residues. CDR3 sequence reads: CASGLWDRVTDTQYF. Here the CDR3 DNA reads TGTGCCAGCGGACTGTGGGACAGGGTCACAGATACGCAGTATTTT.

This clonotype is classed as medium-sized (0.01 to 0.1%). This chain links TRBV27 with TRBJ2-6; D remains unclear. Trimming took off 7 bases at V and 0 bases at J, with 10 bases between the two ends. Germline loops: CDR1 MNHEY, CDR2 SMNVEV (reference sequence). The CDR3 covers 15 residues. The DNA for the CDR3 is TGTGCCAGCACCCTAGACAACTCTGGGGCCAACGTCCTGACTTTC. Its protein product is CASTLDNSGANVLTF. Together with reference TRBV27 and TRBJ2-6, the CDR3 gives the full variable domain: EAQVTQNPRYLITVTGKKLTVTCSQNMNHEYMSWYRQDPGLGLRQIYYSMNVEVTDKGDVPEGYKVSRKEKRNFPLILESPSPNQTSLYFCASTLDNSGANVLTFGAGSRLTVL.

This clonotype is classed as medium-sized. The V call is TRBV6-1, the J call TRBJ2-1; 13 bases fit TRBD2. Germline trimming cut 1 base from V and 6 bases from J; bases unmatched to any gene: 0. Germline V gives CDR1 MNHNS, CDR2 SASEGT. This CDR3 is built from 15 residues. Here the CDR3 reads CASSEGTSGSNEQFF. The CDR3 DNA follows: TGTGCCAGCAGTGAAGGGACTAGCGGGAGCAATGAGCAGTTCTTC.